This T cell receptor (beta chain) is from a study of blood T cell repertoires in COVID-19. Germline V gives CDR1 MNHEY, CDR2 SVGAGI. V was clipped by 0 bases and J by 4 bases, with 6 bases between them. The CDR3 totals 13 residues. Assay used: immunoSEQ multiplex PCR; TCRdb lists only in-frame clones, some missing. The table includes about 190,000 clones, around 90% detected once. The chain carries TRBV6-5 and TRBJ1-1; D not resolved. The sequence was collected from a man over 45 with acute or convalescent COVID-19. The sequencing input was peripheral blood. DNA of the CDR3: TGTGCCAGCAGTTACTCGGCAAGCACTGAAGCTTTCTTT. Translated: CASSYSASTEAFF.